This T cell receptor (beta chain) appears in the sequencing data of a study of beta chain features in type 1 diabetes. General observations from the study: Type 1 diabetes patients showed a moderate but significant shortening of TCRB CDR3s in all four CD4+ subsets. There was no resolution here of whether HLA type influences TCRB rearrangement. Comparison showed that naive, central memory and Treg TCRB repertoires appeared more similar among patients than among healthy donors. The VDJ junctions of type 1 diabetes patients carried fewer insertions and more deletions.

This CDR3 contains 13 residues. The V gene lost 1 base and the J gene lost 5 bases, with 11 bases spanning the gap. Germline V gene lookup returns CDR1 GTSNPN and CDR2 SVGIG (reference sequence). A few counts support this clone. What it binds is not known. As every portion of the isolated RNA was reverse transcribed, the sequencing read expressed TCRB transcripts. Sequencing was performed with immunoSEQ multiplex PCR; in TCRdb, only in-frame clones are kept and a portion is missing. The sample includes 200,000 to 250,000 clones, about 63% of them seen just once. The chain couples TRBV30 to TRBJ1-1, with D hard to call. The receptor comes from a man aged 25 to 45 in good health. The sample was naive CD4+ T cells from blood. For the CDR3, the DNA is TGTGCCTGGAGTGAGCGCATTGGTACTGAAGCTTTCTTT. It encodes CAWSERIGTEAFF.